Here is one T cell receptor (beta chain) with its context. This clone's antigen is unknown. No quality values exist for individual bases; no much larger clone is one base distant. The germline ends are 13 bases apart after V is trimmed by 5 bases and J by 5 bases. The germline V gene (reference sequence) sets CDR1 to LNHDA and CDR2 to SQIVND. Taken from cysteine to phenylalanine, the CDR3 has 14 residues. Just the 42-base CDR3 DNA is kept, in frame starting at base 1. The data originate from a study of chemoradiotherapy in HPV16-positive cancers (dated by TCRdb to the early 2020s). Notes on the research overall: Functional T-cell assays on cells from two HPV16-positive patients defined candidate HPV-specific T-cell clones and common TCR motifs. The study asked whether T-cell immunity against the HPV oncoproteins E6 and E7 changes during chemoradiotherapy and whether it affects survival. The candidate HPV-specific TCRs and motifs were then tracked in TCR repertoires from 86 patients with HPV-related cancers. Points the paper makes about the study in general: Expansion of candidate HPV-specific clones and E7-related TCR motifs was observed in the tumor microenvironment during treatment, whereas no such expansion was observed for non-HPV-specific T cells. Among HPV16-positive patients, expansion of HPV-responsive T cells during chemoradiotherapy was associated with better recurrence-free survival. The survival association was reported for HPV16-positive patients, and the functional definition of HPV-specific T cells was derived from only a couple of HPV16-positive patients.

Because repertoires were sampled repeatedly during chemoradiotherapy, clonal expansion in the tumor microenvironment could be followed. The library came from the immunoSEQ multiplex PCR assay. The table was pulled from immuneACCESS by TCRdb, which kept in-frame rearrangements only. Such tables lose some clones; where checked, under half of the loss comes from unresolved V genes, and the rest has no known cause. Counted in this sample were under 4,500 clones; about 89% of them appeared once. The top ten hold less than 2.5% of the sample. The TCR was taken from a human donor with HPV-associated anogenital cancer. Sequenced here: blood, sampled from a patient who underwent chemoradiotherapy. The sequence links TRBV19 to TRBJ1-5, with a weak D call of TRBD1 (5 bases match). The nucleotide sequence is TGTGCCAGTAGTGCCGGATGGGGGTATCAGCCCCAGCATTTT. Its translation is CASSAGWGYQPQHF.